Shown below are 10 T cell receptor beta chains from a single sample sequenced in a study of T-cell memory formation after mild COVID-19. TCRdb re-analysed the 5' RACE reads in MiXCR, keeping a single row per CDR3 protein. The sample holds fewer than 40,000 distinct CDR3 sequences; 7% to 8% are singletons and the top ten take 29%. Sequenced sample: PBMCs or a T cell subset sorted from them (not recorded which). These receptors originate from a young man who had mild COVID-19 (a few samples of this study predate the infection). Cell type and time point are not known.

At least ten counts were recorded for this clonotype. The rearrangement links TRBV5-1 to TRBJ2-1, with D unclear. V was clipped by 0 bases and J by 2 bases, with 9 bases between them. Germline V CDR1 and CDR2: SGHRS, YFSETQ. The CDR3 totals 15 residues. The CDR3 sequence: CASSLAMGTYNEQFF. The DNA of the CDR3 is TGCGCCAGCAGCTTGGCCATGGGCACCTACAATGAGCAGTTCTTC.

J is TRBJ2-6 and V is TRBV7-3; TRBD1 is a possible D gene (5 bases). This CDR3 is 17 amino acids long. V was cut by 5 bases and J by 1 base, with 15 bases left in between. Germline CDR1 and CDR2: SGHTA and FQGTGA. This chain's CDR3 is CASSPPWQGSGANVLTF. DNA of the CDR3: TGTGCCAGCAGCCCCCCGTGGCAGGGATCTGGGGCCAACGTCCTGACTTTC.

This clonotype has a handful of counts. V usage is TRBV29-1 and J usage is TRBJ1-2; D is unclear. Germline V CDR1 and CDR2: SQVTM, ANQGSEA. The CDR3 length is 13 residues. The ends were cut back, 6 bases at V and 4 bases at J, with 15 bases in the middle. The CDR3 DNA reads as TGCAGCGTCGGAGGTGGGGAAGGCTATGGCTACACCTTC. Protein product: CSVGGGEGYGYTF.

V gene TRBV12-3 or TRBV12-4 combines with J gene TRBJ2-3; no firm D call. V was clipped by 11 bases and J by 3 bases, with 15 bases between them. This CDR3 comprises 13 residues. CDR3 DNA: TGTGCCTGCAAATCTATGGGAACAGATACGCAGTATTTT. Residues: CACKSMGTDTQYF.

This clonotype came up many times. The CDR3 bases are TGTGCCAGCAGTGAACCCGGGACAAGGGACACTGAAGCTTTCTTT. As protein: CASSEPGTRDTEAFF. J is TRBJ1-1 and V is TRBV5-8, with TRBD1 as a possible D gene (6 bases). V lost 5 bases and J 3 bases, leaving 17 bases between the germline ends. The CDR3 runs to 15 residues. Germline lookup yields CDR1 SGHTS and CDR2 YDEGEE. Combining the CDR3 with reference TRBV5-8 and TRBJ1-1 gives the whole variable domain EAGVTQSPTHLIKTRGQQATLRCSPISGHTSVYWYQQALGLGLQFLLWYDEGEERNRGNFPPRFSGRQFPNYSSELNVNALELEDSALYLCASSEPGTRDTEAFFGQGTRLTVV.

This clonotype was counted a few times. The genes are TRBV11-3 and TRBJ2-4; no firm D call. This CDR3 region has 12 residues. Germline values: CDR1 SGHNT, CDR2 YENEEA. V dropped 1 base and J dropped 8 bases, with 6 bases sitting between them. The CDR3 DNA reads as TGTGCCAGCAGCTTAGCGCGTGACATTCAGTACTTC. Encoded protein: CASSLARDIQYF. The whole variable domain, filled in from reference TRBV11-3 and TRBJ2-4, reads EAGVVQSPRYKIIEKKQPVAFWCNPISGHNTLYWYLQNLGQGPELLIRYENEEAVDDSQLPKDRFSAERLKGVDSTLKIQPAELGDSAVYLCASSLARDIQYFGAGTRLSVL.

This clonotype was counted many times. The chain couples TRBV3-1 to TRBJ1-2; no firm D call. Germline loops: CDR1 LGHDT, CDR2 YNNKEL (reference sequence). V lost 0 bases, J lost 3 bases, and 5 bases lay in between. The CDR3 contains 13 residues. Here the CDR3 DNA reads TGTGCCAGCAGCCAAGAAAGCTACTATGGCTACACCTTC. This translates into CASSQESYYGYTF.

In its sample, this clonotype was seen many times. The V call is TRBV3-1, the J call TRBJ2-3; 11 nucleotides align to TRBD2. CDR3 length equals 17 residues. After removal of 0 bases from V and 2 bases from J, the junction contained 4 bases not matched to a gene. Germline CDR1 reads LGHDT; CDR2 reads YNNKEL (reference sequence). CDR3 in DNA: TGTGCCAGCAGCCAAGATCTAGCGGGGGGCCACACAGATACGCAGTATTTT. Amino acid sequence: CASSQDLAGGHTDTQYF.

This clonotype appeared many times. The CDR3 DNA is TGCAGTGCTAGACCTACCCCGAACACCGGGGAGCTGTTTTTT. Protein sequence: CSARPTPNTGELFF. The chain combines TRBV20-1 with TRBJ2-2; D call uncertain. Deletions cut 2 bases from V and 0 bases from J, with 7 bases between. The germline gives CDR1 DFQATT, CDR2 SNEGSKA (reference sequence). The CDR3 totals 14 residues.

This clonotype occurred many times. The chain joins TRBV4-2 to TRBJ2-2, with 9 bases aligning to TRBD1. J was trimmed by 5 bases and V by 0 bases; bases with no gene match: 13. This CDR3 region has 19 residues. Germline assignment: CDR1 LGHNA and CDR2 YNFKEQ. This chain's CDR3 is CASSQESITGGSYTGELFF. The CDR3 coding sequence is TGTGCCAGCAGCCAAGAGAGCATAACAGGGGGCAGTTATACCGGGGAGCTGTTTTTT.